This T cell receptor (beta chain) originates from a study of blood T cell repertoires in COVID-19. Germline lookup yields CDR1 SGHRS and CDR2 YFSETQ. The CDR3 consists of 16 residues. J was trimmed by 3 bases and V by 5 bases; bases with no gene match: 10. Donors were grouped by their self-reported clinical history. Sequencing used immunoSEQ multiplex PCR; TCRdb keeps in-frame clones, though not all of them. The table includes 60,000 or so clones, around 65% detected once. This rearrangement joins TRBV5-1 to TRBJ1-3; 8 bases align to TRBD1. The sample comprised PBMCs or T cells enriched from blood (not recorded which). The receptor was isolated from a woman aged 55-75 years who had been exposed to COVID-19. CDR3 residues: CASRPSQGALGNTIYF. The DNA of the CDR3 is TGCGCCAGCAGACCTTCGCAGGGGGCACTTGGAAACACCATATATTTT.